This note documents a single T cell receptor beta chain sequence. This record comes from a study of glioma-infiltrating T cells after dendritic cell vaccination. The trim removed 5 bases at V and 7 bases at J, leaving 8 bases unmatched. The length of the CDR3 is 14 residues. The V gene's germline CDR1 is LNHDA and CDR2 SQIVND (reference sequence). Measured with immunoSEQ multiplex PCR; TCRdb has only the in-frame clones, and not every one. The repertoire holds over 3,000 clones, with approximately 93% as singletons. The sample here was blood, taken before dendritic cell vaccination. This TCR was sampled from a human donor with glioblastoma. The gene calls are TRBV19 and TRBJ1-1; TRBD1 matches 9 bases. The CDR3 region is CASSVGTGSGEAFF. In nucleotides, the CDR3 is TGTGCCAGTAGTGTCGGGACAGGGAGTGGTGAAGCTTTCTTT.